One and the same sample provided the 26 T cell receptor beta chains below, sequenced in a study of beta chain features in type 1 diabetes. As every portion of the isolated RNA was reverse transcribed, the sequencing read expressed TCRB transcripts. Only in-frame clones appear in the TCRdb table, and some are missing; sequencing was by immunoSEQ multiplex PCR. The sample records under 550,000 clones, 9.5% to 12% being singletons. Sequenced input: naive CD4+ T cells from blood. The receptors were gathered from a woman between 18 and 30 years old in good health.

This clone was counted a few times. The J gene is TRBJ1-1, the V gene TRBV27, with D tentatively TRBD1 (6 bases). With 6 bases removed from V and 5 bases from J, the gap between germline ends came to 16 bases. Germline CDR1 is MNHEY and CDR2 is SMNVEV (reference sequence). The CDR3 consists of 14 residues. CDR3 in amino acids: CASRTDRPGTEAFF. Here the CDR3 DNA reads TGTGCCAGCAGAACTGACAGGCCGGGGACTGAAGCTTTCTTT.

V is TRBV11-3 and J is TRBJ2-3; D is perhaps TRBD2 (6 bases). CDR1 is SGHNT and CDR2 is YENEEA in the germline V gene. Deletions cut 3 bases from V and 2 bases from J, with 12 bases between. CDR3 length: 15 amino acids. CDR3 protein: CASSFNRGTTDTQYF. The CDR3 DNA reads as TGTGCCAGCAGCTTCAACCGGGGGACCACAGATACGCAGTATTTT.

The gene calls are TRBV4-3 and TRBJ2-2, with D unresolved. This CDR3 has 13 amino acids. Germline V lookup: CDR1 LGHNA, CDR2 YSLEER. Trimming took 0 bases from V and 4 from J, leaving 3 bases between them. DNA of the CDR3: TGCGCCAGCAGCCAAGATATCACCGGGGAGCTGTTTTTT. This encodes CASSQDITGELFF.

The genes are TRBV4-1 and TRBJ2-3, with 15 bases identical to TRBD2. The V segment lost 3 bases and the J segment 6 bases; nucleotides outside the gene matches: 7. CDR3 length equals 17 residues. The germline gives CDR1 MGHRA, CDR2 YSYEKL. CDR3 nucleotides: TGCGCCAGCAGCCAGGGACTAGCGGGGGGCCTCCGGGATACGCAGTATTTT. Translated: CASSQGLAGGLRDTQYF.

The chain employs TRBV14 and TRBJ1-1; no clear D. Between the trimmed V and J ends, which lost 1 base and 7 bases, there was a span of 13 bases. Looked up from germline, CDR1 is SGHDN and CDR2 is FVKESK. The CDR3 is 14 amino acids. CDR3 nucleotide sequence: TGTGCCAGCAGCCAAGTAGTTGGTAGACTTGAAGCTTTCTTT. This gives the protein CASSQVVGRLEAFF.

This clone was detected a few times. The V gene is TRBV9, the J gene TRBJ1-6; 9 nucleotides line up with TRBD1. From germline, CDR1 is SGDLS and CDR2 YYNGEE. V was clipped by 0 bases and J by 8 bases; unmatched bases: 3. This CDR3 is built from 15 residues. The CDR3, as DNA: TGTGCCAGCAGCGTAGACAGGGGGCCAGATTCACCCCTCCACTTT. Translation gives CASSVDRGPDSPLHF.

This clone has more than one count but fewer than ten. J is TRBJ2-7 and V is TRBV30; 7 nucleotides agree with TRBD1. The CDR3 extends over 17 amino acids. Per germline, CDR1 GTSNPN and CDR2 SVGIG (reference sequence). Germline trimming cut 3 bases from V and 2 bases from J; bases unmatched to any gene: 16. The CDR3 coding sequence is TGTGCCTGGAGAGCCCTCGACCGGGACAGAAAAACCTACGAGCAGTACTTC. Translation: CAWRALDRDRKTYEQYF.

The V gene is TRBV2, the J gene TRBJ2-1; tentatively, D is TRBD1 (6 bases). The germline CDR1 and CDR2 sequences are SNHLY and FYNNEI. Trimming cost V 9 bases and J 3 bases, with 12 bases left between them. The CDR3 runs 13 residues. In nucleotides, the CDR3 is TGTGCCAGTAAGACAGGATACTACAATGAGCAGTTCTTC. This sequence encodes CASKTGYYNEQFF.

Only a few counts were recorded for this clone. The chain couples TRBV5-4 to TRBJ1-4; D is unclear. Germline CDR1 and CDR2: SGHNT and YYREEE (reference sequence). V lost 2 bases and J lost 5, with 10 bases in between. This CDR3 comprises 14 residues. CDR3 residues: CASSFGRPNEKLFF. The CDR3 DNA reads TGTGCCAGCAGCTTCGGCAGGCCAAATGAAAAACTGTTTTTT.

The chain is built from TRBV4-2 and TRBJ2-3; 7 positions match TRBD2. V lost 3 bases, J lost 2 bases, and 5 bases stayed unmatched. From germline, CDR1 is LGHNA and CDR2 YNFKEQ. The CDR3 runs 15 residues. Here the CDR3 reads CASSQMGLNTDTQYF. CDR3 sequence (DNA): TGTGCCAGCAGCCAGATGGGACTAAACACAGATACGCAGTATTTT.

The genes are TRBV13 and TRBJ2-1; a weak D match, TRBD2 (6 bases). This CDR3 is 14 amino acids long. V gave up 7 bases and J gave up 3 bases, with 13 bases separating them. Germline V gene data show CDR1 as PRHDT and CDR2 as FYEKMQ (reference sequence). Here the CDR3 reads CASIKLASYNEQFF. The CDR3, as DNA: TGTGCCAGCATCAAACTAGCAAGCTACAATGAGCAGTTCTTC. The full variable domain, its missing parts supplied by reference TRBV13 and TRBJ2-1, is AAGVIQSPRHLIKEKRETATLKCYPIPRHDTVYWYQQGPGQDPQFLISFYEKMQSDKGSIPDRFSAQQFSDYHSELNMSSLELGDSALYFCASIKLASYNEQFFGPGTRLTVL.

This clone has just a few counts. This chain connects TRBV29-1 to TRBJ2-5, with 7 bases matching TRBD2. Germline V CDR1 and CDR2: SQVTM, ANQGSEA. There are 13 residues in the CDR3. V trimming: 4 bases; J trimming: 1 base; junction bases outside the gene matches: 3. The CDR3 bases are TGCAGCGTTGTGCCTAGCGGCCAAGAGACCCAGTACTTC. Protein sequence: CSVVPSGQETQYF. The full variable domain, in which reference TRBV29-1 and TRBJ2-5 provide the parts outside the CDR3, is SAVISQKPSRDICQRGTSLTIQCQVDSQVTMMFWYRQQPGQSLTLIATANQGSEATYESGFVIDKFPISRPNLTFSTLTVSNMSPEDSSIYLCSVVPSGQETQYFGPGTRLLVL.

The gene calls are TRBV29-1 and TRBJ1-5; D unresolved. Looked up from germline, CDR1 is SQVTM and CDR2 is ANQGSEA. Between the trimmed V and J ends, which lost 5 bases and 0 bases, there was a span of 5 bases. There are 12 residues in the CDR3. CDR3 bases: TGCAGCGTTAGTCATAGCAATCAGCCCCAGCATTTT. As protein: CSVSHSNQPQHF.

The CDR3 loop is CASSVTLAGNNEQFF. The CDR3 region has the DNA TGTGCCAGCAGCGTAACGCTAGCGGGGAACAATGAGCAGTTCTTC. The V gene is TRBV9, the J gene TRBJ2-1, with 9 bases fitting TRBD2. Trimming at V came to 1 base and at J to 5 bases, leaving 4 bases not matched to a gene. CDR3 size: 15 residues. The germline V gene encodes CDR1 SGDLS and CDR2 YYNGEE.

The rearrangement joins TRBV5-1 to TRBJ2-7; perhaps TRBD1 as D (5 bases). Per germline, CDR1 SGHRS and CDR2 YFSETQ. CDR3 length equals 13 residues. V was shortened by 4 bases and J by 4 bases, with 12 bases between the two germline ends. The CDR3 reads CASSQSPGYEQYV. CDR3 nucleotides: TGCGCCAGCAGCCAATCCCCAGGGTACGAGCAGTACGTC.

This clone was counted between two and nine times. The chain employs TRBV9 and TRBJ1-2, with 11 positions matching TRBD1. After removal of 0 bases from V and 2 bases from J, the junction contained 0 bases not matched to a gene. Looked up from germline, CDR1 is SGDLS and CDR2 is YYNGEE. This CDR3 has 15 residues. CDR3: CASSVGTGGNYGYTF. CDR3 bases: TGTGCCAGCAGCGTAGGGACAGGGGGCAACTATGGCTACACCTTC.

V gene TRBV6-1 combines with J gene TRBJ1-6, with D unclear. The CDR3 contains 11 residues. Germline CDR1 and CDR2: MNHNS and SASEGT. V shed 7 bases and J shed 10 bases, with 8 bases lying between them. CDR3 loop: CASKKASPLHF. The CDR3 coding sequence is TGTGCCAGCAAGAAGGCATCACCCCTCCACTTT.

This sequence joins TRBV5-4 and TRBJ2-5, with 8 bases lining up with TRBD2. J gave up 2 bases and V 4 bases, and 7 bases lay outside the gene matches. This CDR3 is built from 15 residues. The V gene's germline CDR1 is SGHNT and CDR2 YYREEE (reference sequence). CDR3 sequence: CASSQKGTRQETQYF. CDR3 coding DNA: TGTGCCAGCAGCCAGAAAGGGACTAGACAAGAGACCCAGTACTTC.

This clone was detected ten times or more. V gene TRBV29-1 combines with J gene TRBJ2-3; no clear D gene. The CDR3 totals 11 residues. Germline CDR1 reads SQVTM; CDR2 reads ANQGSEA. Trimming removed 7 bases from V and 3 bases from J, with 8 bases in between. CDR3 DNA: TGCAGCGGGACCAATACAGATACGCAGTATTTT. Protein: CSGTNTDTQYF.

The V call is TRBV7-9, the J call TRBJ2-2; D gene uncertain. The germline V gene has CDR1 SEHNR and CDR2 FQNEAQ (reference sequence). CDR3 length: 19 amino acids. The germline V and J ends were trimmed by 0 bases and 0 bases, with 17 bases remaining between them. CDR3 sequence: CASSLAMVGLNPNTGELFF. CDR3 in DNA: TGTGCCAGCAGCTTAGCTATGGTTGGCTTAAATCCGAACACCGGGGAGCTGTTTTTT.

The rearrangement joins TRBV28 to TRBJ1-5; no clear D. Germline V gene lookup returns CDR1 MDHEN and CDR2 SYDVKM. The V end was cut by 7 bases, the J end by 6 bases, with 7 bases between. The CDR3 is 11 amino acids. The CDR3 loop is CASIESQPQHF. In nucleotides, the CDR3 is TGTGCCAGCATAGAATCTCAGCCCCAGCATTTT.

The V gene is TRBV7-2, the J gene TRBJ2-1, with a possible D match to TRBD2 (5 bases). CDR3 size: 12 residues. V was trimmed by 5 bases and J by 4 bases, leaving 6 bases between them. Germline CDR1 is SGHTA and CDR2 is FQGNSA. CDR3 region: CASSRTYNEQFF. Written as DNA, the CDR3 is TGTGCCAGCAGCCGGACTTACAATGAGCAGTTCTTC.

This clone was seen more than once but under ten times. Within the sample, other DNA sequences also encode this same CDR3. V and J are TRBV5-1 and TRBJ2-1; D possibly corresponds to TRBD2 (6 bases). Per the germline V gene, CDR1 is SGHRS and CDR2 is YFSETQ. The V gene lost 3 bases and the J gene lost 0 bases, with 10 bases spanning the gap. The CDR3 length is 15 residues. The CDR3, as DNA: TGCGCCAGCAGCTCGACTAGTGGCTCCTACAATGAGCAGTTCTTC. This translates into CASSSTSGSYNEQFF.

This clone has only a few counts. The gene calls are TRBV9 and TRBJ2-3; D ambiguous. V shed 3 bases and J shed 1 base, with 15 bases lying between them. Germline CDR1 SGDLS, CDR2 YYNGEE. CDR3 length: 16 residues. For the CDR3, the DNA is TGTGCCAGCAGCGACTCTATGGTTAGGGGCACAGATACGCAGTATTTT. This encodes CASSDSMVRGTDTQYF.

The chain employs TRBV25-1 and TRBJ2-2, with D possibly being TRBD1 or TRBD2 (5 bases each). Germline loops: CDR1 MGHDK, CDR2 SYGVNS. Deletions cut 3 bases from V and 2 bases from J, with 13 bases between. The CDR3 is made up of 16 amino acids. CDR3: CASSDPRGANTGELFF. DNA for the CDR3: TGTGCCAGCAGTGACCCACGAGGGGCCAACACCGGGGAGCTGTTTTTT.

The chain couples TRBV11-3 to TRBJ2-1, with 11 positions matching TRBD2. Looked up from germline, CDR1 is SGHNT and CDR2 is YENEEA. J lost 9 bases, V lost 6 bases, and 13 bases had no gene match. The CDR3 loop spans 16 amino acids. CDR3 DNA sequence: TGTGCCAGCAGTAGACTAGCGGGATTGAGTTTCGGTGAGCAGTTCTTC. It translates to CASSRLAGLSFGEQFF.